This T cell receptor beta chain stems from a study of shared clonotypes between healthy human individuals. Sequenced by immunoSEQ multiplex PCR; TCRdb stores in-frame clones only, minus some. The profile shows 550,000 to 800,000 clones, approximately 79% of them singletons. V dropped 4 bases and J dropped 2 bases, with 18 bases sitting between them. This CDR3 has 16 amino acids. CDR1 is SEHNR, CDR2 FQNEAQ, per germline (reference sequence). The receptor's source is a woman under 40 in good health. What was sequenced was memory CD4+ T cells sorted from blood. Subset meaning: CD45RA-negative fraction. The chain carries TRBV7-9 and TRBJ2-7; D unclear. The CDR3 reads CASSSSGPSRAYEQYF. The CDR3 DNA follows: TGTGCCAGCAGCTCCTCCGGGCCCTCCCGGGCCTACGAGCAGTACTTC.